This T cell receptor (beta chain) was documented in a study of regulatory T cells in long-lasting Graves disease. Study-wide points: Peripheral blood was the sole material, not thyroid tissue.

As to time point: newly diagnosed GD, antithyroid drugs for less than 3 months. With RNA extracted from PBMCs as input, the TCR library was made. There are a few counts of this clonotype. What it recognizes is unknown. Building the TCR beta libraries relied on iRepertoire HTBI primers, and CDR3 regions underwent Arm-PCR. TCRdb re-derived calls from the multiplex PCR reads in MiXCR, one entry per CDR3 protein. The sample comprises fewer than 450,000 distinct CDR3 sequences, 15% of which are singletons, and about 7.8% rests with the top ten. Trimming removed 2 bases at V and 2 bases at J, with 10 bases between. The germline CDR1 and CDR2 sequences are MNHNS and SASEGT. The CDR3 loop spans 15 amino acids. The data also belong to a second study, concerning T cells in Graves' hyperthyroidism and ophthalmopathy. As reported in that work: Graves' hyperthyroidism qualified as stable when ophthalmopathy did not progress within 18 months. The primer set for the first-round RT-PCR of the TCR CDR3 was HTBI.

Sample: peripheral blood mononuclear cells (PBMCs), taken at new diagnosis, from a patient treated with antithyroid drugs. The chain is built from TRBV6-1 and TRBJ1-3; D is unresolved. The sequence came from a woman aged 40 to 50 with Graves disease. CDR3 in amino acids: CASSEWGAAGNTIYF. The CDR3 bases are TGTGCCAGCAGTGAATGGGGAGCGGCTGGAAACACCATATATTTT.